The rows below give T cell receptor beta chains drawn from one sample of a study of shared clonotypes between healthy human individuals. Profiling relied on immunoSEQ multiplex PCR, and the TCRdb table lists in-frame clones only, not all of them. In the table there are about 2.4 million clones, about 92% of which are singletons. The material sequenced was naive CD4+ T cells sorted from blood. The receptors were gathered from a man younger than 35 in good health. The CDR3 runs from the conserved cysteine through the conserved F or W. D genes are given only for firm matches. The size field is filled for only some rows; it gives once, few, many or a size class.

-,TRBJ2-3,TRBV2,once,CASSEVQPRTDTQYF,TGTGCCAGCAGTGAAGTACAACCTCGCACAGATACGCAGTATTTT
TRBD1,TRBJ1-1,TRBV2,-,CARRTGEATEAFF,TGTGCCAGACGGACAGGGGAGGCCACTGAAGCTTTCTTT
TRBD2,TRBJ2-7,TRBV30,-,CAWRLAGDYEQYF,TGTGCCTGGAGGTTAGCGGGAGACTACGAGCAGTACTTC
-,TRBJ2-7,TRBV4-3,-,CAGSQDPGSYEQYF,TGCGCCGGCAGCCAAGATCCAGGGTCCTACGAGCAGTACTTC
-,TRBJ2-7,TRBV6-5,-,CASKRAVSYEQYF,TGTGCCAGCAAAAGGGCCGTCTCCTACGAGCAGTACTTC
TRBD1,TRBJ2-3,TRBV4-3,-,CASSPMGQGVDTQYF,TGCGCCAGCAGCCCCATGGGACAGGGGGTAGATACGCAGTATTTT
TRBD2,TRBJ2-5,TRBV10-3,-,CAISESSGGKGTQYF,TGTGCCATCAGTGAATCTAGCGGGGGGAAGGGGACCCAGTACTTC
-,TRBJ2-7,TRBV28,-,CASSLQGSYYEQYF,TGTGCCAGCAGTTTACAGGGTTCCTACTACGAGCAGTACTTC
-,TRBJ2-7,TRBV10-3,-,CATSRRDEQYF,TGTGCCACCTCTAGGCGCGACGAGCAGTACTTC
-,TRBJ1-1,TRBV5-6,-,CASSLVGEAFF,TGTGCCAGCAGCTTGGTCGGGGAAGCTTTCTTT
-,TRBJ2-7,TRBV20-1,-,CSASPGWEQYF,TGCAGTGCTAGTCCCGGCTGGGAGCAGTACTTC
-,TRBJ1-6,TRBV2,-,CASSELTAYNSPLHF,TGTGCCAGCAGTGAACTGACAGCGTATAATTCACCCCTCCACTTT
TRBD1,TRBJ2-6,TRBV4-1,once,CASSQGPGTANSGANVLTF,TGCGCCAGCAGCCAAGGCCCCGGGACAGCCAACTCTGGGGCCAACGTCCTGACTTTC
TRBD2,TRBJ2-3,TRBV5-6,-,CASSAASGTDTQYF,TGTGCCAGCAGCGCGGCTAGCGGGACAGATACGCAGTATTTT
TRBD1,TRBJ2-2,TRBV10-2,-,CASRYRGGELFF,TGCGCCAGCAGATACAGGGGCGGGGAGCTGTTTTTT
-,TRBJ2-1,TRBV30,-,CAWSATGKGYWQFF,TGTGCCTGGAGTGCGACGGGGAAGGGATATTGGCAGTTCTTC
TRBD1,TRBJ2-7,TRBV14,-,CASSHTGAYEQYF,TGTGCCAGCAGCCACACAGGGGCCTACGAGCAGTACTTC
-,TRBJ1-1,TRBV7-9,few,CASSLAGGTPEAFF,TGTGCCAGCAGCTTAGCCGGGGGGACTCCAGAAGCTTTCTTT
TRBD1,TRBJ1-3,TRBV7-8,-,CASSLVAGGSGNTIYF,TGTGCCAGCAGCTTAGTGGCAGGGGGCTCAGGAAACACCATATATTTT
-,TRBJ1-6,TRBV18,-,CASSSRDTLNSPLHF,TGTGCCAGCTCATCCCGGGACACCCTTAATTCACCCCTCCACTTT
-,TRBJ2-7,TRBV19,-,CASSIEGGGEQYF,TGTGCCAGTAGTATTGAGGGGGGAGGCGAGCAGTACTTC